The sequence of this TCR beta chain was determined in a study of T cell changes during pregnancy in multiple sclerosis. The CDR3 has 13 amino acids. V was shortened by 6 bases and J by 7 bases, with 11 bases between the two germline ends. In germline, CDR1 is SGHNT, CDR2 YYREEE (reference sequence). This clone appeared a single time. Profiling relied on immunoSEQ multiplex PCR, and the TCRdb table lists in-frame clones only, not all of them. The sample has 100,000 or so clones, around 93% seen once; the top ten hold roughly 4%. The receptor was derived from a female donor with multiple sclerosis, enrolled in a pregnancy study. The V call is TRBV5-4, the J call TRBJ1-6; the D is unclear. The sample in question was peripheral blood, obtained in the first trimester of pregnancy. The CDR3 DNA is TGTGCCAGCAAGAACAAATCGAATTCACCCCTCCACTTT. It translates to CASKNKSNSPLHF. Based on the CDR3 plus reference TRBV5-4 and TRBJ1-6, the full variable domain is ETGVTQSPTHLIKTRGQQVTLRCSSQSGHNTVSWYQQALGQGPQFIFQYYREEENGRGNFPPRFSGLQFPNYSSELNVNALELDDSALYLCASKNKSNSPLHFGNGTRLTVT.